The 2 T cell receptor beta chains reported below all come from one sample, sequenced in a study of blood T cell repertoires in COVID-19. Clones were sequenced by immunoSEQ multiplex PCR, and TCRdb holds only the in-frame ones, with some missing. Here the sample spans 250,000 to 300,000 clones, 89% being singletons. Sequencing was carried out using peripheral blood. These receptors all come from a woman aged 60 to 75 with acute or convalescent COVID-19.

The chain joins TRBV28 to TRBJ2-7, with 7 nucleotides matching TRBD1. J was trimmed by 0 bases and V by 6 bases; bases with no gene match: 14. The CDR3 consists of 17 residues. Germline CDR1 is MDHEN and CDR2 is SYDVKM. CDR3: CASSWEFGQESSYEQYF. The CDR3 DNA follows: TGTGCCAGCAGCTGGGAGTTTGGACAGGAGAGCTCCTACGAGCAGTACTTC.

The rearrangement links TRBV7-2 to TRBJ2-1; 10 bases line up with TRBD2. CDR3 length equals 18 residues. Trimming took 0 bases from V and 4 from J; bases not matched to a gene: 9. CDR1 and CDR2 from the germline V gene are SGHTA and FQGNSA. The CDR3 nucleotides are TGTGCCAGCAGCTTAGCAGCTAGCGGGAGCGGCTCGTACAATGAGCAGTTCTTC. Residues: CASSLAASGSGSYNEQFF.